This record looks at one T cell receptor (beta chain) sequence and its context. The target antigen is unknown. Trimming at V came to 5 bases and at J to 2 bases, leaving 4 bases not matched to a gene. The CDR3 length is 14 residues. The germline gives CDR1 LNHDA, CDR2 SQIVND (reference sequence). The PCR contained 60 Vbeta and 13 Jbeta primers. Assay: immunoSEQ multiplex PCR; the TCRdb copy retains only in-frame clones and omits some. There are around 220,000 clones in the sample; 60% to 85% occur only once, and 15% to 19% lies in the top ten. The record originates from a study of cytomegalovirus exposure and HLA in healthy donors. Findings of the study overall: The likely explanation for a cluster of highly shared sequence variants was sequencing artifact.

This chain connects TRBV19 to TRBJ1-2; 8 bases are shared with TRBD1. Source material: PBMCs. This TCR came from a man aged 35-49 years in good health and CMV-seronegative. The chain's CDR3 is CASSSRTGNYGYTF. The CDR3 DNA reads TGTGCCAGTAGTTCCCGGACAGGGAACTATGGCTACACCTTC.